This T cell receptor beta chain is drawn from a study of spatial heterogeneity in lung cancer. For the study at large: Sequencing of follow-up PBMC samples took place when they were available, at a median of approximately 2 years after resection. Combinations of a unique TCR and a UMI were tallied in raw reads, and on average each appeared more than ten times.

The time point denotes: blood at routine non-recurrence follow-up after resection. Without sorting, whole RNA was sequenced from tumor, nontumor lung or frozen PBMC. The V end was cut by 5 bases, the J end by 1 base, with 12 bases between. CDR1 and CDR2 from the germline V gene are LGHDT and YNNKEL (reference sequence). The CDR3 is 15 amino acids. A distinct unique molecular identifier was carried by each TCR cDNA molecule. In TCRdb, the 5' RACE reads were re-called with MiXCR into one record per CDR3 protein. The sample shows some 110,000 distinct CDR3 sequences, 9% to 15% of them seen only once. Sample: PBMCs, taken at follow-up. This clonotype was sampled from a male donor with early-stage non-small cell lung cancer. The rearrangement links TRBV3-1 to TRBJ2-1; D not certain. In DNA form, the CDR3 reads TGTGCCAGCAGCGGAAGTCTGTTTTCCTACAATGAGCAGTTCTTC. Translated: CASSGSLFSYNEQFF.